This passage covers 6 T cell receptor beta chains from one sample sequenced in a study of T and B cells in COVID-19 patients. Multiplex PCR with BIOMED2 TRB-A/B primer pools amplified TRB rearrangements. TCRdb reprocessed the multiplex PCR reads with MiXCR, giving one entry per CDR3 protein. The sample has some 6,000 distinct CDR3 sequences, 25% to 30% seen once. Each TRB amplification used roughly 250-550 ng of genomic DNA from blood. Material: blood. These TCRs come from a human donor with active COVID-19.

CDR3 in amino acids: CAISDIISPDRMAHGYTF. In nucleotides, the CDR3 is TGTGCCATCAGTGACATAATTTCCCCTGACAGGATGGCCCATGGCTACACCTTC. The genes are TRBV10-3 and TRBJ1-2; a possible D gene is TRBD1 (6 bases). The V and J ends lost 3 bases and 6 bases respectively, with 26 bases between them. The CDR3 length is 18 residues. Germline values: CDR1 ENHRY, CDR2 SYGVKD.

This clonotype is categorized as medium-sized (0.01 to 0.1%). The chain employs TRBV5-1 and TRBJ1-4; 7 bases are shared with TRBD1. Trimming took 0 bases from V and 5 from J; bases not matched to a gene: 4. There are 15 residues in the CDR3. The germline V gene has CDR1 SGHRS and CDR2 YFSETQ. The CDR3: CASSLDSGGNEKLFF. The CDR3 DNA sequence: TGCGCCAGCAGCTTGGATTCAGGGGGAAATGAAAAACTGTTTTTT.

The V call is TRBV6-5, the J call TRBJ2-5; 12 bases are a match to TRBD1. CDR1 is MNHEY, CDR2 SVGAGI, per germline. V dropped 7 bases and J dropped 5; count of bases not matched to a gene: 11. CDR3 length: 16 amino acids. The CDR3 region has the DNA TGTGCCAGCACTCCGGGACAGGGGGCGCGTATTGAGACCCAGTACTTC. Its protein product is CASTPGQGARIETQYF.

This clonotype has only a few counts. This CDR3 is CASSLSLGVYEQYF. The DNA of the CDR3 is TGTGCCAGCAGCTTAAGCCTGGGAGTCTACGAGCAGTACTTC. The chain couples TRBV7-9 to TRBJ2-7; D is perhaps TRBD2 (5 bases). Germline lookup yields CDR1 SEHNR and CDR2 FQNEAQ (reference sequence). V was clipped by 2 bases and J by 3 bases, with 11 bases between them. The CDR3 is 14 amino acids. Using reference TRBV7-9 and TRBJ2-7 for the parts outside the CDR3, the full variable domain is DTGVSQNPRHKITKRGQNVTFRCDPISEHNRLYWYRQTLGQGPEFLTYFQNEAQLEKSRLLSDRFSAERPKGSFSTLEIQRTEQGDSAMYLCASSLSLGVYEQYFGPGTRLTVT.

This clonotype showed up just a few times. The V call is TRBV4-3, the J call TRBJ1-2; D remains unclear. Deletions cut 0 bases from V and 4 bases from J, with 15 bases between. The CDR3 has 16 amino acids. Germline V lookup: CDR1 LGHNA, CDR2 YSLEER. CDR3 residues: CASSQEEGRIGYGYTF. Written as DNA, the CDR3 is TGCGCCAGCAGCCAAGAAGAGGGCAGGATCGGCTATGGCTACACCTTC.

This clonotype was counted between two and nine times. The chain combines TRBV6-2 or TRBV6-3 with TRBJ2-3; TRBD2 aligns across 8 bases. Germline trimming cut 4 bases from V and 7 bases from J; bases unmatched to any gene: 7. CDR1 is MNHEY, CDR2 SVGEGT, per germline. The CDR3 loop spans 14 amino acids. This CDR3 reads CASSLSGSVNTQYF. Here the CDR3 DNA reads TGTGCCAGCAGTTTGAGCGGGAGTGTGAATACGCAGTATTTT.